This TCR beta chain was recorded in a study of blood T cell repertoires in COVID-19 (dated by TCRdb to about 2020). For the study in its entirety: Collaborator samples came from the United States, Italy and Spain and covered acute and convalescent phases of COVID-19. The material from the prospective study consisted of cDNA or gDNA derived from T cells, B-cell-depleted T cells, or PBMCs. Deeply sampled blood TCRbeta repertoires from subjects exposed to, actively infected with, or recovered from COVID-19 were included in the dataset. The repertoires were made available in a free public database intended to serve as a resource for research on the immune response to SARS-CoV-2. Samples were obtained from the ongoing ImmuneRACE study (first 160 participants) and from over a thousand subjects provided by 6 global collaborators. Nearly every sample came with metadata listing a de-identified subject ID, COVID-19 status, age in years and sex. Where available, HLA class I and class II types were taken from metadata supplied by the sample provider and were not determined by assay-based typing.

TCRbeta CDR3 regions were amplified from genomic DNA by means of the immunoSEQ Assay, a bias-controlled multiplex PCR. Under the source paper's analysis protocol: The number of nucleated cells in each sample was estimated by amplification of reference gene primers within the assay. To quantify the absolute abundance of each unique TCRbeta CDR3 rearrangement, sequence reads were collapsed and filtered. For each sample, productive Simpson clonality was calculated as the square root of Simpson's diversity index across productive rearrangements. The source is immuneACCESS, and TCRdb retained only in-frame sequences with V and J called. Part of the clones is not carried over; for the studies checked, unresolved V genes explain less than half of this, and the remainder is unexplained. The DNA was the basis for D and trimming; V, J and clone size are from that table. This sample lists about 250,000 clones; around 86% were detected once. Of the sample, around 1.8% falls within the top ten clones.

On this clone itself: This receptor's antigen is unknown. Base quality data are lacking; no much larger clone is found one base away.

The research as a whole found: The amount of clinical and demographic metadata varied by source and participant and was provided uncurated.

Unmatched junction bases come to 7, with V trimmed by 10 bases and J by 5 bases. The germline V gene gives CDR1 as MDHEN and CDR2 as SYDVKM. The CDR3 sequence holds 14 residues, the cysteine and phenylalanine included. The sequence is cut down to CDR3 DNA, 42 bases in frame from base 1. Participants in the prospective study were aged roughly 18 to 100 years, lived in under 30 United States geographic areas, and enrolled through a virtual design. In the prospective study, participants were assigned to cohorts based on the clinical history participants reported in a screening survey and a study questionnaire. Recovered participants in ImmuneRACE Cohort 3 were defined by two consecutive negative NP/OP PCR tests, clearance by a healthcare professional, or resolution of symptoms. In the prospective study, whole blood, serum and a nasopharyngeal or oropharyngeal swab were collected from each participant by mobile phlebotomists. Participants in the prospective study had the option to provide additional blood draws and questionnaires over a roughly two-month period. Before DNA extraction, prospective study blood samples were shipped either frozen or at room temperature.

The sequencing sample was made of PBMCs or T cells enriched from blood (not recorded which). The source is a man aged 35 to 55 who had recovered from COVID-19. The chain employs TRBV28 and TRBJ1-4, with 10 bases aligning to TRBD1. The nucleotides are TGTGCCACCTGGACAGGGGGATTCAATGAAAAACTGTTTTTT. This yields the protein CATWTGGFNEKLFF.